Each of the 21 T cell receptor beta chains below was sequenced from the same sample in a study of cytomegalovirus exposure and HLA in healthy donors. PCR employed 60 Vbeta and 13 Jbeta primers. Clones were read by immunoSEQ multiplex PCR, and TCRdb kept only the in-frame ones, dropping some. Among roughly 190,000 clones, around 73% were seen once, and the ten largest hold approximately 2.1%. Material for sequencing was PBMCs. Receptors originate from a woman aged 25 to 39 in good health and CMV-seropositive.

The V and J genes are TRBV6-5 and TRBJ1-2, with D tentatively TRBD1 (5 bases). CDR1 MNHEY and CDR2 SVGAGI come from the germline V gene. V lost 8 bases and J 6 bases, leaving 10 bases between the germline ends. CDR3 length: 11 residues. DNA for the CDR3: TGTGCCAGCGGCCAGGACAATGGCTACACCTTC. Its translation: CASGQDNGYTF.

J is TRBJ2-1 and V is TRBV4-1; 12 nucleotides line up with TRBD2. There are 18 residues in the CDR3. After removal of 0 bases from V and 7 bases from J, the junction contained 10 bases not matched to a gene. Germline V gives CDR1 MGHRA, CDR2 YSYEKL. Here the CDR3 reads CASSQDFVLLAGGNEQFF. The CDR3, as DNA: TGCGCCAGCAGCCAAGATTTTGTTCTACTAGCGGGGGGAAATGAGCAGTTCTTC.

The J gene is TRBJ2-5, the V gene TRBV28; D gene unclear. CDR1 and CDR2 (germline): MDHEN, SYDVKM. The CDR3 totals 14 residues. V was shortened by 4 bases and J by 2 bases, with 11 bases between the two germline ends. The DNA of the CDR3 is TGTGCCAGCAGTTCCCCATGGGCTCAAGAGACCCAGTACTTC. This translates into CASSSPWAQETQYF.

The rearrangement joins TRBV6-5 to TRBJ1-2, with D possibly being TRBD1 (6 bases). Germline V gives CDR1 MNHEY, CDR2 SVGAGI. V lost 2 bases and J lost 4, with 14 bases in between. This CDR3 comprises 15 residues. CDR3 loop: CASSYDPTGFYGYTF. The DNA for the CDR3 is TGTGCCAGCAGTTACGACCCGACAGGCTTCTATGGCTACACCTTC.

The V and J genes are TRBV7-9 and TRBJ2-7; tentative D call: TRBD2 (5 bases). The germline CDR1 and CDR2 sequences are SEHNR and FQNEAQ (reference sequence). Trimming removed 3 bases from V and 2 bases from J, with 14 bases in between. The CDR3 contains 15 residues. The CDR3 DNA is TGTGCCAGCAGCTTTGATCGCTTAGCGACCTACGAGCAGTACTTC. Its translation: CASSFDRLATYEQYF.

This clone appeared once. This chain connects TRBV14 to TRBJ1-1, with 10 nucleotides matching TRBD1. The V gene end was trimmed by 4 bases and the J gene end by 0 bases; junction bases not matched to a gene: 8. The CDR3 has 17 residues. CDR1 SGHDN and CDR2 FVKESK come from the germline V gene. This CDR3 is CASSPAGTGDLNTEAFF. The CDR3 region has the DNA TGTGCCAGCAGCCCCGCCGGGACAGGGGACCTGAACACTGAAGCTTTCTTT.

This clone was seen more than once but under ten times. The chain joins TRBV11-2 to TRBJ2-3, with 9 bases matching TRBD2. V lost 1 base, J lost 5 bases, and 10 bases stayed unmatched. The CDR3 extends over 17 amino acids. The germline gives CDR1 SGHAT, CDR2 FQNNGV. This CDR3 reads CASSLVGVAGAGDTQYF. The CDR3 bases are TGTGCCAGCAGCTTAGTTGGGGTAGCGGGGGCGGGAGATACGCAGTATTTT.

The chain combines TRBV5-6 with TRBJ2-7; possible D gene TRBD1, 6 bases. The V end was cut by 0 bases, the J end by 0 bases, with 13 bases between. Germline V lookup: CDR1 SGHDT, CDR2 YYEEEE. The CDR3 consists of 16 residues. The DNA for the CDR3 is TGTGCCAGCAGCTTGGTCGGGACAACGAGCTCCTACGAGCAGTACTTC. This translates into CASSLVGTTSSYEQYF. The variable domain in full, completed from reference TRBV5-6 and TRBJ2-7, reads DAGVTQSPTHLIKTRGQQVTLRCSPKSGHDTVSWYQQALGQGPQFIFQYYEEEERQRGNFPDRFSGHQFPNYSSELNVNALLLGDSALYLCASSLVGTTSSYEQYFGPGTRLTVT.

The V and J genes are TRBV4-1 and TRBJ2-7; weak D call: TRBD2 (6 bases). This CDR3 is built from 15 residues. Germline V gene data show CDR1 as MGHRA and CDR2 as YSYEKL. V was clipped by 4 bases and J by 2 bases, with 15 bases between them. CDR3 coding DNA: TGCGCCAGCAGCCTGTTTAGCGGAACCACCTACGAGCAGTACTTC. Protein sequence: CASSLFSGTTYEQYF.

The rearrangement links TRBV5-1 to TRBJ1-3; 7 bases map to TRBD1. V lost 4 bases, J lost 0 bases, and 7 bases stayed unmatched. Germline CDR1 SGHRS, CDR2 YFSETQ. There are 16 residues in the CDR3. CDR3 protein: CASSTTGPNSGNTIYF. As DNA, the CDR3 is TGCGCCAGCAGCACGACAGGGCCCAACTCTGGAAACACCATATATTTT. The full variable domain, completed using reference TRBV5-1 and TRBJ1-3, is KAGVTQTPRYLIKTRGQQVTLSCSPISGHRSVSWYQQTPGQGLQFLFEYFSETQRNKGNFPGRFSGRQFSNSRSEMNVSTLELGDSALYLCASSTTGPNSGNTIYFGEGSWLTVV.

The chain joins TRBV2 to TRBJ2-2; D remains ambiguous. Germline V CDR1 and CDR2: SNHLY, FYNNEI. Trimming stripped 6 bases from V and 2 bases from J, with 10 bases between. There are 14 residues in the CDR3. The DNA of the CDR3 is TGTGCCAGCAGGTCCGGGTCAAACACCGGGGAGCTGTTTTTT. Protein product: CASRSGSNTGELFF.

The chain links TRBV11-2 to TRBJ2-5; D is possibly TRBD1 (5 bases). This CDR3 spans 12 amino acids. V was cut by 7 bases and J by 7 bases, with 13 bases left in between. Germline loops: CDR1 SGHAT, CDR2 FQNNGV. CDR3 sequence: CASIQAPGTQYF. DNA of the CDR3: TGTGCCAGCATACAGGCCCCGGGGACCCAGTACTTC.

This sequence joins TRBV7-8 and TRBJ1-2, with a weak D call TRBD1 (6 bases). Germline values: CDR1 SGHVS, CDR2 FQNEAQ. Trimming removed 0 bases from V and 3 bases from J, with 11 bases in between. This CDR3 contains 15 residues. CDR3 bases: TGTGCCAGCAGCTTAGCTCCCAGGGGTGACTATGGCTACACCTTC. Translation: CASSLAPRGDYGYTF. The full variable domain, in which reference TRBV7-8 and TRBJ1-2 provide the parts outside the CDR3, is GAGVSQSPRYKVAKRGQDVALRCDPISGHVSLFWYQQALGQGPEFLTYFQNEAQLDKSGLPSDRFFAERPEGSVSTLKIQRTQQEDSAVYLCASSLAPRGDYGYTFGSGTRLTVV.

The chain is built from TRBV28 and TRBJ1-4; 7 bases agree with TRBD1. Trimming removed 4 bases from V and 4 bases from J; junction bases left unmatched: 12. This CDR3 is 17 amino acids long. Germline V gene data show CDR1 as MDHEN and CDR2 as SYDVKM. The CDR3 DNA sequence: TGTGCCAGCAGTTACATGGGACAGATTGAACGTAATGAAAAACTGTTTTTT. Translating it yields CASSYMGQIERNEKLFF.

This clone has only a few counts. This sequence joins TRBV27 and TRBJ1-4; D gene unclear. V lost 5 bases, J lost 0 bases, and 10 bases lay in between. This CDR3 has 15 amino acids. Germline loops: CDR1 MNHEY, CDR2 SMNVEV (reference sequence). The CDR3 region has the DNA TGTGCCAGCAGTGAGGCGGCCGCAACTAATGAAAAACTGTTTTTT. Its protein is CASSEAAATNEKLFF.

In its sample, this clone was seen a few times. V usage is TRBV27 and J usage is TRBJ1-2; D gene unclear. The V end lost 4 bases, the J end lost 5 bases, and 14 bases lay between the germline ends. The CDR3 totals 14 residues. The V gene's germline CDR1 is MNHEY and CDR2 SMNVEV (reference sequence). CDR3 residues: CASSYRETGYGYTF. The CDR3, as DNA: TGTGCCAGCAGTTATCGAGAAACGGGGTATGGCTACACCTTC.

The CDR3 DNA sequence: TGTGCCAGCAGTCGTAGAATAGGTGAGCGGGGGGAAGATGAGCAGTTCTTC. This sequence encodes CASSRRIGERGEDEQFF. This chain uses TRBV27 with TRBJ2-1; the match to TRBD2 covers 9 bases. V lost 5 bases, J lost 8 bases, and 16 bases stayed unmatched. CDR1 is MNHEY and CDR2 is SMNVEV in the germline V gene (reference sequence). CDR3 size: 17 residues.

The chain combines TRBV6-5 with TRBJ1-2; 8 positions match TRBD1. Looked up from germline, CDR1 is MNHEY and CDR2 is SVGAGI. After removal of 2 bases from V and 7 bases from J, the junction contained 9 bases not matched to a gene. The CDR3 covers 15 residues. The CDR3 bases are TGTGCCAGCAGTTACCAACCAGGGGGCGTAACTGGCTACACCTTC. Protein sequence: CASSYQPGGVTGYTF.

The chain is built from TRBV7-9 and TRBJ2-4, with D perhaps matching TRBD2 (7 bases). Per germline, CDR1 SEHNR and CDR2 FQNEAQ (reference sequence). The CDR3 runs to 17 residues. Trimming cost V 4 bases and J 8 bases, with 24 bases left between them. The CDR3 sequence is CASSSGLSAGEGDIQYF. CDR3 coding DNA: TGTGCCAGCAGCTCCGGACTATCGGCGGGAGAGGGGGACATTCAGTACTTC.

This rearrangement joins TRBV23-1 to TRBJ2-1; TRBD1 agrees at 8 bases. TRBV23-1 is an ORF, with its function uncertain. Trimming took 9 bases from V and 7 from J; bases not matched to a gene: 17. The CDR3 contains 16 residues. CDR3 coding DNA: TGCGCCAGGAGTGATTACGCCAGGGGGCTGTTGAATGAGCAGTTCTTC. Translation: CARSDYARGLLNEQFF.

V usage is TRBV9 and J usage is TRBJ2-2; tentatively, D is TRBD2 (5 bases). Germline-derived CDR1 and CDR2 are SGDLS and YYNGEE. V lost 6 bases, J lost 4 bases, and 16 bases lay in between. This CDR3 contains 15 residues. The CDR3 loop is CASNPGDWSTGELFF. The CDR3, as DNA: TGTGCCAGCAACCCCGGGGATTGGAGCACCGGGGAGCTGTTTTTT. Drawing the rest from reference TRBV9 and TRBJ2-2, the complete variable domain is DSGVTQTPKHLITATGQRVTLRCSPRSGDLSVYWYQQSLDQGLQFLIQYYNGEERAKGNILERFSAQQFPDLHSELNLSSLELGDSALYFCASNPGDWSTGELFFGEGSRLTVL.